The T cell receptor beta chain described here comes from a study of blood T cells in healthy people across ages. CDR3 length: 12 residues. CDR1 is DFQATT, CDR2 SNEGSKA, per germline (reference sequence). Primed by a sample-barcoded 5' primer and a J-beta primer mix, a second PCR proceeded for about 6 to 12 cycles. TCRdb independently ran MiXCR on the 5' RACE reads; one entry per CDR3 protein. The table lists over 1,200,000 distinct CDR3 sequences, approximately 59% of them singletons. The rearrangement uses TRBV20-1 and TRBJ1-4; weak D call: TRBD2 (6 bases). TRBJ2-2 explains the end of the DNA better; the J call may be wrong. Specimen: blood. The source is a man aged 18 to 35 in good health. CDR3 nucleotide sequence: TGCAGTGCTATGACTAGTTTCGGGGAGCTGTTTTTT. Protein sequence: CSAMTSFGELFF.